This TCR beta chain was captured in a study of blood T cell repertoires in COVID-19. Study-wide background: Acute and convalescent COVID-19 samples came from the United States, Italy and Spain.

Under the authors' procedure: Estimated nucleated cell counts came from reference gene primer amplification. Clones were sequenced by immunoSEQ multiplex PCR, and TCRdb holds only the in-frame ones, with some missing. V, J and clone size reflect that table, while D and trimming were determined from the DNA. The sample records around 130,000 clones, approximately 81% being singletons. This CDR3 has 11 amino acids. CDR1 is SQVTM and CDR2 is ANQGSEA in the germline V gene. The origin of this receptor is a man in his sixties with acute or convalescent COVID-19. V gene TRBV29-1 combines with J gene TRBJ1-1; the D gene is possibly TRBD1 (6 bases). The specimen sequenced was peripheral blood. CDR3 loop: CRAGEWNEAFF. DNA of the CDR3: TGCAGAGCAGGGGAGTGGAATGAAGCTTTCTTT. Filled out from reference TRBV29-1 and TRBJ1-1, the complete variable domain reads SAVISQKPSRDICQRGTSLTIQCQVDSQVTMMFWYRQQPGQSLTLIATANQGSEATYESGFVIDKFPISRPNLTFSTLTVSNMSPEDSSIYLCRAGEWNEAFFGQGTRLTVV.